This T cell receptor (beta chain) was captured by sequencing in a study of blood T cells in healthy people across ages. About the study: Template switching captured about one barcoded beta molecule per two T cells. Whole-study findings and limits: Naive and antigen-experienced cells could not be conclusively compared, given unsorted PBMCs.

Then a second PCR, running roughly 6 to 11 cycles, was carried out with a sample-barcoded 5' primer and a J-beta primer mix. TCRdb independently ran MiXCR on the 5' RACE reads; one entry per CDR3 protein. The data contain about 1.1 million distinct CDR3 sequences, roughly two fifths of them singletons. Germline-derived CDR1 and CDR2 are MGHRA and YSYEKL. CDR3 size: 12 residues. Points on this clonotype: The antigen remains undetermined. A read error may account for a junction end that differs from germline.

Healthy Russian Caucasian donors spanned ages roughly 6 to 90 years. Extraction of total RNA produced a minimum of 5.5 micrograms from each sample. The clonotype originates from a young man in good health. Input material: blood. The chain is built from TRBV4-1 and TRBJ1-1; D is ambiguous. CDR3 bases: TGTGCCAGCAGCCACATGAACACTGAAGCTTTCTTT. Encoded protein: CASSHMNTEAFF.